This entry concerns a single TCR beta chain. Its antigen has not been determined. Within one base of it there is no much larger clone, and no base qualities were kept. The sample's time point label is to be understood as: approximately 25 months on ibrutinib. For TCR beta library preparation, approximately 1.9 micrograms of genomic DNA was extracted from cryopreserved PBMCs. Longitudinal blood samples from CLL patients on ibrutinib monotherapy were analyzed using high-throughput TCR beta sequencing. The patients took part in an open-label, single-center phase 2 trial of ibrutinib monotherapy. The goal of deep resolution MiSeq sequencing was a depth between 1 in 1 million and 1 in 200,000 T cells, and coverage averaged 10x per clonotype. TCR beta libraries were generated with the immunoSEQ hsTCRB Kit. The original pipeline was this. ImmunoSEQ Data Assistant and ImmunoSEQ Analyzer were used for data analysis, and V, D and J genes were assigned according to IMGT definitions. Clonality was computed as one minus normalized Shannon entropy of productive rearrangement frequencies, ranging from 0 to 1. Only overrepresented clonotypes making up at least 0.05% of each patient's repertoire were included in the public clonotype analysis. Some 14 age-matched healthy donor repertoires from immuneACCESS served as clonality controls. The table comes from immuneACCESS by way of TCRdb, which keeps in-frame sequences with V and J called. Part of the clones is missing from these tables; in studies checked, under half for an unresolved V gene and the rest for unknown reasons. V, J and clone size were drawn from that table, and D and trimming were deduced from the DNA. The table for this sample lists 130,000 or so clones; 80% to 90% of them were counted only once. The ten largest account for approximately 3.5% of the sample.

The sample originates from a study of cytotoxic CD8 clonotypes in ibrutinib-treated CLL (dated by TCRdb to about 2021). Regarding the complete study: The cohort included roughly 15 treatment-naive and some twelve relapsed/refractory patients; approximately 17 were IGHV unmutated. The response samples were drawn at a median of roughly eleven months into treatment, with a range of about 6 to 36 months. Longitudinal samples were obtainable from about 30% of the roughly 90 participants in the trial. Cryopreserved peripheral blood mononuclear cells were obtained before treatment, at response, and at either sustained remission or disease progression. Patients were still on ibrutinib when every remission and progressive disease sample was collected. On average, each sample yielded around 250,000 productive templates and under 95,000 productive rearrangements. Responses were partial in some 24 patients and complete in 2; after median 68 months follow-up, about 14 stayed in remission and some twelve progressed. General study outcomes and caveats: At ibrutinib response clonality went up, during sustained remission it held steady, and at progression it dropped back toward baseline. Public clonotypes were found to be uncommon and were observed to contract or remain stable during treatment; the increase in clonality was shown to reflect expansion of private clonotypes at ibrutinib response. At baseline, clonality was higher than in age-matched healthy donors and showed a strong correlation with circulating CD8+ T-cell counts. Sustained-remission and progressing patients did not have matched sampling times, and lymph node repertoires were not examined.

V and J lose 5 bases and 14 bases, and a span of 18 bases separates them. The CDR1 and CDR2 encoded by the germline V gene (reference sequence) are SSHAT and FNYEAQ. The CDR3, cysteine through phenylalanine, is 13 amino acids long. Of the read, only the CDR3 DNA is kept; its 39 bases are in frame from base 1. This receptor chain uses TRBV7-7 and TRBJ1-4, and the D gene may be TRBD1, 5 bases matching. The clonotype originates from a human donor with chronic lymphocytic leukemia. Material: PBMCs, obtained after 24 months of ibrutinib treatment. The base sequence is TGTGCCAGCAGCCCAAAGCAGGGCCCAATGCTGTTTTTT. This is translated as CASSPKQGPMLFF. The reference TRBV7-7 and TRBJ1-4 proteins fill in what lies around the CDR3, so the full variable domain reads GAGVSQSPRYKVTKRGQDVTLRCDPISSHATLYWYQQALGQGPEFLTYFNYEAQPDKSGLPSDRFSAERPEGSISTLTIQRTEQRDSAMYRCASSPKQGPMLFFGSGTQLSVL.